This T cell receptor (beta chain) originates from a study of blood T cell repertoires in COVID-19. As originally analysed: Amplification of reference gene primers was used by the study to estimate nucleated cell counts. Produced via immunoSEQ multiplex PCR; TCRdb's table is partial and in-frame only. Clone size and the V and J calls come from that table; the DNA yielded D and trimming. The sample yields 150,000 to 200,000 clones, around 93% seen once. V trimming: 3 bases; J trimming: 7 bases; junction bases outside the gene matches: 4. The CDR3 sequence is 14 residues long. Germline-derived CDR1 and CDR2 are DFQATT and SNEGSKA (reference sequence).

The V gene is TRBV20-1, the J gene TRBJ1-5, with 12 bases fitting TRBD1. Sequencing was done on a sample of peripheral blood. The origin of this receptor is a woman between 45 and 60 years old with acute or convalescent COVID-19. CDR3: CSASAGTGGQPQHF. The CDR3 nucleotides read TGCAGTGCTAGTGCCGGGACAGGGGGCCAGCCCCAGCATTTT.